This T cell receptor beta chain was retrieved from a study of T cell repertoires in cytomegalovirus infection. Study results and caveats: In two of eight donors, the top clonotype was HLA-C-restricted CMV-specific.

Concerning this clonotype: Its matching antigen is unknown.

TCRdb independently ran MiXCR on the reads; one entry per CDR3 protein. Among about 300,000 distinct CDR3 sequences listed, roughly 23% were seen once. The receptor's source is a human donor in good health (CMV status not recorded). Some clones in this sample may be carry-over from other donors' samples. Material for sequencing was PBMCs.

The CDR3 loop reads CASSYSIAEAPQETQYF. CDR3 in DNA: TGTGCCAGCAGTTACTCGATCGCGGAGGCCCCGCAAGAGACCCAGTACTTC. V is TRBV6-2 or TRBV6-3 and J is TRBJ2-5, with D maybe TRBD2 (5 bases). The CDR3 length is 17 residues. V lost 0 bases and J lost 2, with 16 bases in between. In germline, CDR1 is MNHEY, CDR2 SVGEGT.